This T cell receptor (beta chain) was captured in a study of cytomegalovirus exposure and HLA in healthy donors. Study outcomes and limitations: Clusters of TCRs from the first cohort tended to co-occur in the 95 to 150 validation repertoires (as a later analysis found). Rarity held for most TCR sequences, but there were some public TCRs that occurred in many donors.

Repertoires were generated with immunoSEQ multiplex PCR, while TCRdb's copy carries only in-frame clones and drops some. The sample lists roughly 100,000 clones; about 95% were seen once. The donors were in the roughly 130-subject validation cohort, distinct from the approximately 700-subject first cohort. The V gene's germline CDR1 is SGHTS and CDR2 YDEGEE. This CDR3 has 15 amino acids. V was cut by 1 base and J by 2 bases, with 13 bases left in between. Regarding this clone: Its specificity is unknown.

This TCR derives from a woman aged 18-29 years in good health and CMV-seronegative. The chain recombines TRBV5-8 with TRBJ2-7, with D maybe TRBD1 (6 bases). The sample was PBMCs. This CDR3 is CASSLTRGWAYEQYF. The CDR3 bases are TGTGCCAGCAGCTTGACGAGGGGGTGGGCCTACGAGCAGTACTTC.